One TCR beta chain is described in this entry. The antigen remains unidentified. Over 9 ml of fresh peripheral blood supplied the PBMCs. The data belong to a study of T cells in Graves' hyperthyroidism and ophthalmopathy. Study results and caveats: It was a median 6.5 months before onset that the model predicted ophthalmopathy. Blood shared most expanded thyroid clonotypes above 0.001.

CDR1 and CDR2 (germline): SGHTA, FQGNSA. Deletions cut 4 bases from V and 4 bases from J, with 11 bases between. The CDR3 contains 14 residues. Amplified regions were TCR beta CDR3 sequences from RNA transcripts. The primer set for the first-round RT-PCR of the TCR CDR3 was HTBI. MiXCR, applied by TCRdb to the multiplex PCR reads, yields one record per CDR3 protein. The profile shows some 370,000 distinct CDR3 sequences, more than 12% of them singletons. The chain joins TRBV7-2 to TRBJ1-3; a weak D match, TRBD1 (6 bases). Sequences were obtained from blood. The receptor was derived from a man in his fifties or sixties with Graves' ophthalmopathy. CDR3 protein: CASSYGQKGNTIYF. CDR3 nucleotide sequence: TGTGCCAGCAGCTATGGACAGAAAGGAAACACCATATATTTT.